The 18 T cell receptor beta chains below were found in one sample sequenced in a study of beta chain features in type 1 diabetes. Expressed TCRB transcripts were sequenced because the entire RNA isolate underwent reverse transcription. Assay: immunoSEQ multiplex PCR; the TCRdb copy retains only in-frame clones and omits some. The sample shows about 260,000 clones, more than 65% of them seen only once. Material for sequencing was naive CD4+ T cells from blood. Receptors originate from a man aged 30-40 years in good health.

CDR3 loop: CAWQDRGDQPQHF. The DNA for the CDR3 is TGTGCCTGGCAAGACAGGGGCGATCAGCCCCAGCATTTT. The chain combines TRBV30 with TRBJ1-5; 8 positions match TRBD1. CDR3 length: 13 residues. With 5 bases clipped from V and 5 bases from J, the junction kept 5 bases outside the gene matches. The germline V gene encodes CDR1 GTSNPN and CDR2 SVGIG (reference sequence).

The chain recombines TRBV13 with TRBJ2-3; 8 bases align to TRBD1. V lost 5 bases, J lost 5 bases, and 6 bases stayed unmatched. The CDR3 has 14 amino acids. Germline V lookup: CDR1 PRHDT, CDR2 FYEKMQ (reference sequence). CDR3 region: CASSKPRGRDTQYF. CDR3 nucleotide sequence: TGTGCCAGCAGCAAGCCCAGGGGGCGAGATACGCAGTATTTT.

J is TRBJ2-1 and V is TRBV28; 14 bases agree with TRBD2. The J segment lost 9 bases and the V segment lost 5 bases, leaving 6 bases of the junction unmatched. This CDR3 is 15 amino acids long. Germline V lookup: CDR1 MDHEN, CDR2 SYDVKM. The CDR3 loop is CASSPGLAGVGEQFF. DNA for the CDR3: TGTGCCAGCAGTCCGGGACTAGCGGGAGTTGGTGAGCAGTTCTTC.

The chain couples TRBV30 to TRBJ2-1; 10 bases align to TRBD1. Germline V lookup: CDR1 GTSNPN, CDR2 SVGIG (reference sequence). This CDR3 is 13 amino acids long. The V gene end was trimmed by 5 bases and the J gene end by 5 bases; junction bases not matched to a gene: 3. In DNA, the CDR3 is TGTGCCTGGCTGGGACAGGGGAACAATGAGCAGTTCTTC. This codes for CAWLGQGNNEQFF.

This chain joins TRBV4-2 and TRBJ2-3; 9 positions agree with TRBD2. V was clipped by 0 bases and J by 3 bases; unmatched bases: 13. Germline V gives CDR1 LGHNA, CDR2 YNFKEQ. The CDR3 contains 19 residues. CDR3 sequence reads: CASSQDWVAGALGTDTQYF. Here the CDR3 DNA reads TGTGCCAGCAGCCAAGATTGGGTAGCGGGGGCTCTGGGAACAGATACGCAGTATTTT.

In this sample, this clone turned up a few times. J is TRBJ2-3 and V is TRBV5-4; possible D gene TRBD1, 6 bases. The CDR3 is 17 amino acids. Germline loops: CDR1 SGHNT, CDR2 YYREEE (reference sequence). The ends were cut back, 4 bases at V and 2 bases at J, with 20 bases in the middle. CDR3 nucleotides: TGTGCCAGCAGCCCCCAAATTAACAGGGCGAACACAGATACGCAGTATTTT. This encodes CASSPQINRANTDTQYF.

Details on this clone: Different DNA sequences within this sample yield the same CDR3. V and J are TRBV9 and TRBJ1-1; D gene ambiguous. In germline, CDR1 is SGDLS, CDR2 YYNGEE. V lost 0 bases and J 1 base, leaving 7 bases between the germline ends. The CDR3 loop spans 14 amino acids. CDR3 sequence reads: CASSVVPENTEAFF. The CDR3 coding sequence is TGTGCCAGCAGCGTAGTACCCGAGAACACTGAAGCTTTCTTT.

This chain joins TRBV4-1 and TRBJ2-4; 8 nucleotides match TRBD1. The V gene's germline CDR1 is MGHRA and CDR2 YSYEKL. The V and J ends lost 2 bases and 6 bases, in that order; junction bases with no gene match: 3. The CDR3 is 14 amino acids. The CDR3 is CASSQLTGVNIQYF. The CDR3 coding sequence is TGCGCCAGCAGCCAACTGACAGGGGTAAACATTCAGTACTTC.

This rearrangement joins TRBV28 to TRBJ2-3; 8 positions agree with TRBD2. Trimming cost V 3 bases and J 4 bases; bases outside gene matches: 6. Looked up from germline, CDR1 is MDHEN and CDR2 is SYDVKM. This CDR3 is built from 15 residues. The CDR3 is CASSFLAGGADTQYF. CDR3 coding DNA: TGTGCCAGCAGTTTTTTGGCGGGAGGAGCAGATACGCAGTATTTT.

The rearrangement uses TRBV27 and TRBJ1-1; D is unresolved. Per germline, CDR1 MNHEY and CDR2 SMNVEV (reference sequence). V lost 2 bases, J lost 6 bases, and 13 bases lay in between. This CDR3 contains 14 residues. CDR3 DNA sequence: TGTGCCAGCAGTTTAAGAAGGAATTTACCTGAAGCTTTCTTT. Its protein is CASSLRRNLPEAFF.

In its sample, this clone was seen a few times. This rearrangement joins TRBV4-3 to TRBJ2-7, with TRBD1 matching over 7 bases. This CDR3 spans 15 amino acids. Germline lookup yields CDR1 LGHNA and CDR2 YSLEER. V was clipped by 1 base and J by 0 bases; unmatched bases: 3. The CDR3 reads CASSQVGQSSYEQYF. CDR3 DNA: TGCGCCAGCAGCCAAGTGGGACAGAGCTCCTACGAGCAGTACTTC.

This clone was detected only a few times. The J gene is TRBJ2-5, the V gene TRBV7-7, with D perhaps TRBD2 (5 bases). The germline V gene has CDR1 SSHAT and CDR2 FNYEAQ (reference sequence). V dropped 2 bases and J dropped 2 bases, with 9 bases sitting between them. This CDR3 is 14 amino acids long. The chain's CDR3 is CASSLSPGQETQYF. DNA for the CDR3: TGTGCCAGCAGCTTAAGTCCGGGACAAGAGACCCAGTACTTC.

V gene TRBV7-9 combines with J gene TRBJ2-5; D is undetermined. V was cut by 1 base and J by 5 bases, with 14 bases left in between. The CDR3 consists of 15 residues. CDR1 and CDR2 (germline): SEHNR, FQNEAQ (reference sequence). The CDR3 DNA is TGTGCCAGCAGCTTAGTGGCAGCAGGATCCGAGACCCAGTACTTC. It specifies CASSLVAAGSETQYF. Using reference TRBV7-9 and TRBJ2-5 for the parts outside the CDR3, the full variable domain is DTGVSQNPRHKITKRGQNVTFRCDPISEHNRLYWYRQTLGQGPEFLTYFQNEAQLEKSRLLSDRFSAERPKGSFSTLEIQRTEQGDSAMYLCASSLVAAGSETQYFGPGTRLLVL.

The genes are TRBV10-3 and TRBJ1-6; TRBD1 is a possible D gene (5 bases). In germline, CDR1 is ENHRY, CDR2 SYGVKD. Trimming took 3 bases from V and 12 from J, leaving 12 bases between them. The CDR3 extends over 13 amino acids. The CDR3 loop is CAISDQDTGPLHF. The CDR3 coding sequence is TGTGCCATCAGTGACCAGGACACTGGACCCCTCCACTTT.

The V and J genes are TRBV7-9 and TRBJ1-1, with 7 bases aligning to TRBD1. Germline CDR1 is SEHNR and CDR2 is FQNEAQ (reference sequence). The CDR3 is 15 amino acids. The V gene end was trimmed by 4 bases and the J gene end by 6 bases; junction bases not matched to a gene: 11. CDR3 sequence reads: CASSSTGQIYAEAFF. For the CDR3, the DNA is TGTGCCAGCAGCTCTACGGGACAGATTTACGCTGAAGCTTTCTTT.

Here the CDR3 reads CASNPSSTSGNHNEQFF. The DNA of the CDR3 is TGTGCCAGCAACCCCAGTAGCACTAGCGGGAACCACAATGAGCAGTTCTTC. The rearrangement joins TRBV7-9 to TRBJ2-1; TRBD2 matches at 10 bases. There are 17 residues in the CDR3. V trimming: 7 bases; J trimming: 5 bases; junction bases outside the gene matches: 14. Germline V gene lookup returns CDR1 SEHNR and CDR2 FQNEAQ (reference sequence).

The genes are TRBV10-3 and TRBJ2-7; 7 positions agree with TRBD1. The germline V gene has CDR1 ENHRY and CDR2 SYGVKD. The CDR3 is made up of 14 amino acids. V gave up 6 bases and J gave up 0 bases; unmatched junction bases: 5. CDR3 bases: TGTGCCATCAGCAGACAGGGAGACTCCTACGAGCAGTACTTC. It translates to CAISRQGDSYEQYF.

Concerning this clone itself: This CDR3 is also generated by other DNA sequences in the sample. This rearrangement joins TRBV5-4 to TRBJ2-1; D remains unclear. The CDR3 has 11 residues. Trimming removed 4 bases at V and 5 bases at J, with 4 bases between. Germline V gives CDR1 SGHNT, CDR2 YYREEE (reference sequence). CDR3 sequence (DNA): TGTGCCAGCAGCATAGACAATGAGCAGTTCTTC. The encoded protein is CASSIDNEQFF.